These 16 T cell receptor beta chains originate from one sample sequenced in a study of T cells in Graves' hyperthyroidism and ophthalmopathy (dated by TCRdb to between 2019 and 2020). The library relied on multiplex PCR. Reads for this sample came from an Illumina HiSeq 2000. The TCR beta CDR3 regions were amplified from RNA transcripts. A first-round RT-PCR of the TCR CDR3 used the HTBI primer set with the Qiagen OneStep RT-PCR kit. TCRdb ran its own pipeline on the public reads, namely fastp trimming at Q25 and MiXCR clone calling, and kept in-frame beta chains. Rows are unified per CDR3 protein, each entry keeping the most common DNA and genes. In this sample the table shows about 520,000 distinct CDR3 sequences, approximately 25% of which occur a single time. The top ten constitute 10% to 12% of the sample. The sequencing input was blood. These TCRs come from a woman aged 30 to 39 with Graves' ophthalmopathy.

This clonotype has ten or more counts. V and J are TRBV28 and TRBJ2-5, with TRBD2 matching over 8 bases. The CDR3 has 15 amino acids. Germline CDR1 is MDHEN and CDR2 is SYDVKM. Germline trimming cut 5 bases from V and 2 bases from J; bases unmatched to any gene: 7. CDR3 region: CASSPLSGKQETQYF. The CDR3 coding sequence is TGTGCCAGCAGTCCCCTTAGCGGGAAACAAGAGACCCAGTACTTC.

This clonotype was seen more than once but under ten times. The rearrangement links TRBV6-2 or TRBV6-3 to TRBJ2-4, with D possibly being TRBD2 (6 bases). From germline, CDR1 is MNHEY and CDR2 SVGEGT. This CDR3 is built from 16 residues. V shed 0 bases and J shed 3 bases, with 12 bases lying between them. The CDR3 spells CASSYSSSGHKNIQYF. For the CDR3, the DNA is TGTGCCAGCAGTTACTCGAGTAGCGGACACAAAAACATTCAGTACTTC.

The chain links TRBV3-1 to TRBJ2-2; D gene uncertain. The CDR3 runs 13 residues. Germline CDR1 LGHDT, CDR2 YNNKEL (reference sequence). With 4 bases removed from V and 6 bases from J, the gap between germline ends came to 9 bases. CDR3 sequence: CASSRYFSGELFF. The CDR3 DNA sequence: TGTGCCAGCAGCCGCTATTTTTCCGGGGAGCTGTTTTTT. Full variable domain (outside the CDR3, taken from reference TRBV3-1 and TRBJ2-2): DTAVSQTPKYLVTQMGNDKSIKCEQNLGHDTMYWYKQDSKKFLKIMFSYNNKELIINETVPNRFSPKSPDKAHLNLHINSLELGDSAVYFCASSRYFSGELFFGEGSRLTVL.

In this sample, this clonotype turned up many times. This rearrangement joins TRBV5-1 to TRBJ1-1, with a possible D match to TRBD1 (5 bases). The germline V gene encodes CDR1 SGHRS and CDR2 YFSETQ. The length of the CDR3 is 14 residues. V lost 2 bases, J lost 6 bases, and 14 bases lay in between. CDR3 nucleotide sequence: TGCGCCAGCAGCTTAGCAGGGACGGGTGCTGAAGCTTTCTTT. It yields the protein CASSLAGTGAEAFF.

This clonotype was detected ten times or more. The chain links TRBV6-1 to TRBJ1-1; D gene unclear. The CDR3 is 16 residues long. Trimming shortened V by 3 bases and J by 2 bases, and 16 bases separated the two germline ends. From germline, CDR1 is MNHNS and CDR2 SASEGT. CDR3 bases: TGTGCCAGCAGTGAGAAAACGCGTGGCCCTAACACTGAAGCTTTCTTT. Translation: CASSEKTRGPNTEAFF.

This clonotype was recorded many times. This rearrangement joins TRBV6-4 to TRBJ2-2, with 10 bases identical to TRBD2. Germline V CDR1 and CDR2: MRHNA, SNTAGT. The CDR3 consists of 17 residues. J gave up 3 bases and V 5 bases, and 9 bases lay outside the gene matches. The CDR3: CASSRPSGGYHTGELFF. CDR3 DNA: TGTGCCAGCAGTCGCCCTAGCGGGGGCTACCACACCGGGGAGCTGTTTTTT.

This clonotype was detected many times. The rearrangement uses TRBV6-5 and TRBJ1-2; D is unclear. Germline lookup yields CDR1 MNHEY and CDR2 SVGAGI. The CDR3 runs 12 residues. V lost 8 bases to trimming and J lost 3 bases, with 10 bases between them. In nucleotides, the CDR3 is TGTGCCAGCTCGCCAACGGACTATGGCTACACCTTC. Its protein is CASSPTDYGYTF.

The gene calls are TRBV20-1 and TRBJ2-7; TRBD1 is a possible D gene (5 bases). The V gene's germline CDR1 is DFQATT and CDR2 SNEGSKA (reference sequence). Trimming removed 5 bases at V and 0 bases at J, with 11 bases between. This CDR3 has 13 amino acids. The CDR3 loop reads CSADSWGSYEQYF. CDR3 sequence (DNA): TGCAGTGCTGACAGTTGGGGCTCCTACGAGCAGTACTTC.

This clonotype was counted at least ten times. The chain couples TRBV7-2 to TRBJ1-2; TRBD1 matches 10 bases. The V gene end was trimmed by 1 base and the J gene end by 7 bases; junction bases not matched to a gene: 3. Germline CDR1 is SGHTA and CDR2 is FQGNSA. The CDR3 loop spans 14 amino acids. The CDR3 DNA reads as TGTGCCAGCAGCTTAGACGGGGACAGGGGTGGCTACACCTTC. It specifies CASSLDGDRGGYTF.

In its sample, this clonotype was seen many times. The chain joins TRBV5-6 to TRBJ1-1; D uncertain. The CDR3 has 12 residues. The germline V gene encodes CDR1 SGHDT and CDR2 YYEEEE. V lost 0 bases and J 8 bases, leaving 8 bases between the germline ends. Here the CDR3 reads CASSLAITEAFF. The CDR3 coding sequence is TGTGCCAGCAGCTTGGCCATCACCGAAGCTTTCTTT.

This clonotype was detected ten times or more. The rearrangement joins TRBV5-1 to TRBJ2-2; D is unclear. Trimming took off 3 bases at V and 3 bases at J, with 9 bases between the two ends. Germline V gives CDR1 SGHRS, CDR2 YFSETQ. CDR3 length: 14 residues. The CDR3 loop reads CASSSGSDTGELFF. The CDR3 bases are TGCGCCAGCAGCTCCGGAAGTGACACCGGGGAGCTGTTTTTT.

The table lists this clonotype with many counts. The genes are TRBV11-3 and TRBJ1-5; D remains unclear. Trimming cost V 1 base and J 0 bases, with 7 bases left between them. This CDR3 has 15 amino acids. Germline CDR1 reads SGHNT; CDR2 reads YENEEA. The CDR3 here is CASSLGQTSNQPQHF. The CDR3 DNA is TGTGCCAGCAGCTTAGGGCAGACTAGCAATCAGCCCCAGCATTTT. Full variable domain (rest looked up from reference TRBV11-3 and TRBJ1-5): EAGVVQSPRYKIIEKKQPVAFWCNPISGHNTLYWYLQNLGQGPELLIRYENEEAVDDSQLPKDRFSAERLKGVDSTLKIQPAELGDSAVYLCASSLGQTSNQPQHFGDGTRLSIL.

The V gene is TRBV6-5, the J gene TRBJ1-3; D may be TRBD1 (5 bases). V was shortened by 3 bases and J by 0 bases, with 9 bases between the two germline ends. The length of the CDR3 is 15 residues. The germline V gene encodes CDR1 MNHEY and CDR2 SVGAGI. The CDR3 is CASSYGTDSGNTIYF. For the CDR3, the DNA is TGTGCCAGCAGTTATGGGACTGACTCTGGAAACACCATATATTTT.

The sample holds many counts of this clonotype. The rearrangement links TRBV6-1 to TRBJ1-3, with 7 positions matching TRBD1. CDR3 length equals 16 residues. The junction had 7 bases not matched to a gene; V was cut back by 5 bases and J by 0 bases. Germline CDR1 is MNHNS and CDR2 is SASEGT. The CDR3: CASSRDSYNSGNTIYF. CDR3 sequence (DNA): TGTGCCAGCAGTCGGGACAGCTATAACTCTGGAAACACCATATATTTT.

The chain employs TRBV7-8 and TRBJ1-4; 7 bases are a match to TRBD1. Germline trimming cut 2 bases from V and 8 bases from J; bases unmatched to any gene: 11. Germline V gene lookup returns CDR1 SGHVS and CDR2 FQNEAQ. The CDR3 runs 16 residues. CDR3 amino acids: CASSLSLDREREKLFF. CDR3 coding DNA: TGTGCCAGCAGCTTATCTCTAGACAGGGAGAGGGAAAAACTGTTTTTT.

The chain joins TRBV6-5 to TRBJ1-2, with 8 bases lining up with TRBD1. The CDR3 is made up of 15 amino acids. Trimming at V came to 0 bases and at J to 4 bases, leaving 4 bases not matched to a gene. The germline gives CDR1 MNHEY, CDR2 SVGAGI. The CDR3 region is CASSYSQGATYGYTF. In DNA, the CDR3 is TGTGCCAGCAGTTACTCTCAGGGGGCGACCTATGGCTACACCTTC.